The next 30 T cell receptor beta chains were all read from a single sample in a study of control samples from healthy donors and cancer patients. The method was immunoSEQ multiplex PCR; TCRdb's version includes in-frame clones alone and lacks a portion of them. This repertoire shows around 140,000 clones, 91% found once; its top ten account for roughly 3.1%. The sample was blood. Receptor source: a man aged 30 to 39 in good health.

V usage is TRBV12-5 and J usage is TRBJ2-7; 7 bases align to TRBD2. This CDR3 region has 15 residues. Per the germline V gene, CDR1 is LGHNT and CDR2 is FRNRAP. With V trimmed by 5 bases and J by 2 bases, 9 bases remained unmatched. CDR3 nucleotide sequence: TGTGCTAGTGGTCCCTGGGTCGGGACTACCTACGAGCAGTACTTC. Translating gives CASGPWVGTTYEQYF. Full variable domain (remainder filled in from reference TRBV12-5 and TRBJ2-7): DARVTQTPRHKVTEMGQEVTMRCQPILGHNTVFWYRQTMMQGLELLAYFRNRAPLDDSGMPKDRFSAEMPDATLATLKIQPSEPRDSAVYFCASGPWVGTTYEQYFGPGTRLTVT.

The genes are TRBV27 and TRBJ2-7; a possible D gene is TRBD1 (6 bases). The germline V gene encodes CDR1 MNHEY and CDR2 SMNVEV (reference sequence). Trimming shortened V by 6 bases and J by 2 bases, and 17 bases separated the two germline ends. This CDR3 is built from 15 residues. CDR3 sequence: CASSRMTGGPYEQYF. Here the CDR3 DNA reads TGTGCCAGCAGCCGCATGACAGGTGGCCCCTACGAGCAGTACTTC.

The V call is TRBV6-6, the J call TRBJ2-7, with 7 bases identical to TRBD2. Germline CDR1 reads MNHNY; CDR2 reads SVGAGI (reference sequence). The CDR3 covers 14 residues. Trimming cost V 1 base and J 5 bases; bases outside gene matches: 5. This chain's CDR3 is CASSYWGSGNEQYF. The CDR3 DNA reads TGTGCCAGCAGTTACTGGGGGAGCGGGAACGAGCAGTACTTC.

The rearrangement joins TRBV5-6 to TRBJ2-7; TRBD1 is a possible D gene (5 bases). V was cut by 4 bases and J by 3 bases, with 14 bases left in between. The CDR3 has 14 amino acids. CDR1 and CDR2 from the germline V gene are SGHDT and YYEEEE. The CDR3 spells CASSPTTDFYEQYF. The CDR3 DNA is TGTGCCAGCAGCCCTACGACAGATTTCTACGAGCAGTACTTC.

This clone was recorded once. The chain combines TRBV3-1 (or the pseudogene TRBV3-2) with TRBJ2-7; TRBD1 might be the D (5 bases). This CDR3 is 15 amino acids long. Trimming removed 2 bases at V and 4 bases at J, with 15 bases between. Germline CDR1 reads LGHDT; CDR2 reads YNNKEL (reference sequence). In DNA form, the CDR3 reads TGTGCCAGCAGCCAATCTGGGGCGGATATATACGAGCAGTACTTC. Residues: CASSQSGADIYEQYF.

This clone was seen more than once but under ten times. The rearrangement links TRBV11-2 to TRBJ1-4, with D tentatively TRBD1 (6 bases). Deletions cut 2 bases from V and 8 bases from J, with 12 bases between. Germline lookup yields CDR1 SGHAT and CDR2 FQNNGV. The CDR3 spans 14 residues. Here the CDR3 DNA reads TGTGCCAGCAGCTTACAGGGGAGAAGAGAAAAACTGTTTTTT. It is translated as CASSLQGRREKLFF.

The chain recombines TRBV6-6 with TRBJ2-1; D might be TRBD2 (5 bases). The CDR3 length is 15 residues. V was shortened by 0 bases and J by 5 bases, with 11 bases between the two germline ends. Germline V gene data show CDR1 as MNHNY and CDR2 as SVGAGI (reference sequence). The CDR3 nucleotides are TGTGCCAGCAGTTACTCCATCAGCGGTAACAATGAGCAGTTCTTC. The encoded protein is CASSYSISGNNEQFF.

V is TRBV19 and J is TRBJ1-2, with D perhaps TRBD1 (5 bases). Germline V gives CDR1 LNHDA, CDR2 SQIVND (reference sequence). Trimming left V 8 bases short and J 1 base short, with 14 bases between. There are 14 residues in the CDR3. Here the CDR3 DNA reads TGTGCCAGTCGGGACCGACTGGTTAACTATGGCTACACCTTC. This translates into CASRDRLVNYGYTF.

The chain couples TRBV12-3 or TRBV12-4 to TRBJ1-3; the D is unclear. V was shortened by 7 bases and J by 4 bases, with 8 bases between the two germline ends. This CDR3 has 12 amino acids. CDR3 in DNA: TGTGCCAGCAATCAACAGGGAAACACCATATATTTT. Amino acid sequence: CASNQQGNTIYF.

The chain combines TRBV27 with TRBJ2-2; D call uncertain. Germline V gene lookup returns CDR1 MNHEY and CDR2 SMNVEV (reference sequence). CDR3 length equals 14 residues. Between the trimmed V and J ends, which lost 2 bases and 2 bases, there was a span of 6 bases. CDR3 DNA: TGTGCCAGCAGTTTAAGAGAAAACACCGGGGAGCTGTTTTTT. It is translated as CASSLRENTGELFF.

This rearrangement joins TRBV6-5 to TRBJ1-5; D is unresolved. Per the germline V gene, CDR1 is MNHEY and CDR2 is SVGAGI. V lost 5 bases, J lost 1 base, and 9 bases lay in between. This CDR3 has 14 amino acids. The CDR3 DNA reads TGTGCCAGCAGTCCCCTTGGGAGCAATCAGCCCCAGCATTTT. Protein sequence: CASSPLGSNQPQHF.

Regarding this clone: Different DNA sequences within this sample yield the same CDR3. The CDR3 DNA sequence: TGTGCCAGTAGTATATCCTTGCGGGCAGTCTACACCTTC. Translated, it gives CASSISLRAVYTF. The V call is TRBV19, the J call TRBJ1-2; unclear D gene. The germline gives CDR1 LNHDA, CDR2 SQIVND (reference sequence). CDR3 length: 13 amino acids. Trimming removed 2 bases from V and 10 bases from J, with 14 bases in between.

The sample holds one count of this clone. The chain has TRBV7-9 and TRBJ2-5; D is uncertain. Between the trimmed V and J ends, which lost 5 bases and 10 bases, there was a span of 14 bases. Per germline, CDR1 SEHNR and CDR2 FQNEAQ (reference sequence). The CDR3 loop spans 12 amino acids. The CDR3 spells CASSPFVGDQYF. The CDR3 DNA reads TGTGCCAGCAGCCCCTTCGTAGGAGACCAGTACTTC.

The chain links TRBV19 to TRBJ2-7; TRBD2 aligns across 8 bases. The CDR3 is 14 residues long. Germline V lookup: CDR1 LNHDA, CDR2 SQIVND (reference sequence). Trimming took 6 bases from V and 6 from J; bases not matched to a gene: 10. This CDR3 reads CASSTGGAGSEQYF. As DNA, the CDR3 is TGTGCCAGTAGCACGGGAGGGGCGGGGAGCGAGCAGTACTTC.

CDR3 nucleotide sequence: TGTGCCAGCAGCTTAAGGGGAGGAGGGGAGCAGTACTTC. This codes for CASSLRGGGEQYF. The chain carries TRBV5-4 and TRBJ2-7, with D possibly matching TRBD2 (6 bases). Germline V lookup: CDR1 SGHNT, CDR2 YYREEE (reference sequence). Trimming took off 2 bases at V and 7 bases at J, with 13 bases between the two ends. The CDR3 consists of 13 residues.

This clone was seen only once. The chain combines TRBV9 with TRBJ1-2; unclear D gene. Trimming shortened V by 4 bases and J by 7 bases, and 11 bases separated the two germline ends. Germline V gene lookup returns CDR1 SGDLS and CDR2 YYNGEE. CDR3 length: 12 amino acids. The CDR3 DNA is TGTGCCAGCAGCACGGGATTCAGTGGCTACACCTTC. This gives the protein CASSTGFSGYTF.

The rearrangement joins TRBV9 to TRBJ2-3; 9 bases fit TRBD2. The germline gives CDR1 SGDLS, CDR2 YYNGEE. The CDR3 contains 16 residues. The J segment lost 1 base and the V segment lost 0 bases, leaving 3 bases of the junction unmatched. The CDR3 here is CASSVDASGGTDTQYF. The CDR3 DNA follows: TGTGCCAGCAGCGTAGACGCTAGCGGGGGCACAGATACGCAGTATTTT.

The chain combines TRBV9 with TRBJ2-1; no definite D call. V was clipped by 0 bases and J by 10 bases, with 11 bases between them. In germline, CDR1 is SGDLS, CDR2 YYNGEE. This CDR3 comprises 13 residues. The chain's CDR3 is CASSVDGFGEQFF. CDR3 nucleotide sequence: TGTGCCAGCAGCGTAGATGGGTTTGGAGAGCAGTTCTTC.

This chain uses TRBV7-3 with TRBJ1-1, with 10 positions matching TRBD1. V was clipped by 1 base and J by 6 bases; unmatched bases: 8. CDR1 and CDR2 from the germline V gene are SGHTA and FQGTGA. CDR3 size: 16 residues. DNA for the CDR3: TGTGCCAGCAGCTTAAAGCCGACAGGGGGCCTCGCTGAAGCTTTCTTT. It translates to CASSLKPTGGLAEAFF.

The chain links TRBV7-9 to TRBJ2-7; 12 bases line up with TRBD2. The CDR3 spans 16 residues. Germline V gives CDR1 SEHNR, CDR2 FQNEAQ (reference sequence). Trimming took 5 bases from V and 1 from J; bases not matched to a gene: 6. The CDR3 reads CASSPPTSGGSYEQYF. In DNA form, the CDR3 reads TGTGCCAGCAGCCCCCCTACTAGCGGGGGGTCCTACGAGCAGTACTTC.

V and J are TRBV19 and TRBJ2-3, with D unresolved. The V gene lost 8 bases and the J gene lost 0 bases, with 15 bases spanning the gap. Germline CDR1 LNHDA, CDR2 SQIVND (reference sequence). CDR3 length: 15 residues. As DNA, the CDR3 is TGTGCCAGTTGGGAATTTGACGGTAGCACAGATACGCAGTATTTT. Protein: CASWEFDGSTDTQYF.

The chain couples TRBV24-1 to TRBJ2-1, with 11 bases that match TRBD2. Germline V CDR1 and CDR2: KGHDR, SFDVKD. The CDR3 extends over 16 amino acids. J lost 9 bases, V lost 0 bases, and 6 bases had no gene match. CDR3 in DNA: TGTGCCACCAGTGATTTGATTAGCGGGGGGGCCCCTGAGCAGTTCTTC. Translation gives CATSDLISGGAPEQFF.

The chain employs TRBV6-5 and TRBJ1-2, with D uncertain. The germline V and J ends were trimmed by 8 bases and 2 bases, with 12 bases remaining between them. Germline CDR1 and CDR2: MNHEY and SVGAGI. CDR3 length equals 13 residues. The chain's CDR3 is CASRLNGNYGYTF. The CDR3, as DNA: TGTGCCAGCCGTCTTAACGGCAACTATGGCTACACCTTC.

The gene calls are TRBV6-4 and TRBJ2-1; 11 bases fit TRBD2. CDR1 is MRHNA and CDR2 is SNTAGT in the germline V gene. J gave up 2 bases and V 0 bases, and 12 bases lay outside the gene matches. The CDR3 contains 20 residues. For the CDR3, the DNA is TGTGCCAGCAGTGACTCGAGTCGTAGCGGGGGGGCGGTAACCTACAATGAGCAGTTCTTC. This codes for CASSDSSRSGGAVTYNEQFF.

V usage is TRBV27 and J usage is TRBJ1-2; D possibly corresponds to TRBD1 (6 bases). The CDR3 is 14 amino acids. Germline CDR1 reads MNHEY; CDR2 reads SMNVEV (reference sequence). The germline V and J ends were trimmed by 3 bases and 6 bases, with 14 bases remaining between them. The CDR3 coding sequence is TGTGCCAGCAGTTTGACAGGCCCCGCGCATGGCTACACCTTC. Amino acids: CASSLTGPAHGYTF.

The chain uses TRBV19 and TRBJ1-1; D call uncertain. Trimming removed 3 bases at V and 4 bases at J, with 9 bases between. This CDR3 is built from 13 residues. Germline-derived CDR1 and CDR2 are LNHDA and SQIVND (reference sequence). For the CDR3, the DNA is TGTGCCAGTAGTATCCGGGGAGTCACTGAAGCTTTCTTT. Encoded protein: CASSIRGVTEAFF.

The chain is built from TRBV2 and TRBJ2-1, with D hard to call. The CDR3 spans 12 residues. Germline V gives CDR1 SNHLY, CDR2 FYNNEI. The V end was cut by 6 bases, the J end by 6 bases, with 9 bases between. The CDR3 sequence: CASSVHANEQFF. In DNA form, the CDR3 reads TGTGCCAGCAGCGTACACGCCAATGAGCAGTTCTTC.

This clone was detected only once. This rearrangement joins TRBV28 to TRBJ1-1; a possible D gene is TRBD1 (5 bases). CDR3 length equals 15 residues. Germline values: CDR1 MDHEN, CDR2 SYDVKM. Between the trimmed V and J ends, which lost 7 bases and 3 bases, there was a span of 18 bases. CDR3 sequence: CASTPRAMGDTEAFF. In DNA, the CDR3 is TGTGCCAGCACGCCCCGGGCGATGGGGGACACTGAAGCTTTCTTT.

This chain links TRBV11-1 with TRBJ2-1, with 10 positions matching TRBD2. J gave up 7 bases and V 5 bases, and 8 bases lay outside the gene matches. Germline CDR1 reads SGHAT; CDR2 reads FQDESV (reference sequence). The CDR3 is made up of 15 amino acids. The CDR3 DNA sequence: TGTGCCAGCAGCCCTCTGGAGCGGGGGGGAAATGAGCAGTTCTTC. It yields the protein CASSPLERGGNEQFF.

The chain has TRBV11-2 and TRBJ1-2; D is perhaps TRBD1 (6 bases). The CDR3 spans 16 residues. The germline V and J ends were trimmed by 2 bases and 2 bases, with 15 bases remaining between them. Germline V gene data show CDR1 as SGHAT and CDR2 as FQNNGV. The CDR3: CASSLWEGQGNYGYTF. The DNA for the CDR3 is TGTGCCAGCAGCTTATGGGAGGGCCAGGGGAACTATGGCTACACCTTC.